The 9 T cell receptor beta chains presented below share a single source sample, sequenced in a study of T cells in localized non-small cell lung cancer. Repertoires were generated with immunoSEQ multiplex PCR, while TCRdb's copy carries only in-frame clones and drops some. This table holds 70,000 or so clones, around 84% found once. The input for sequencing was peripheral blood, taken before any cancer treatment. These receptors came from a female donor of 60 years or more with stage I lung adenocarcinoma.

This clone was recorded once. The chain uses TRBV2 and TRBJ1-2; tentatively, D is TRBD1 (6 bases). The CDR3 extends over 13 amino acids. The V gene lost 4 bases and the J gene lost 8 bases, with 14 bases spanning the gap. The germline CDR1 and CDR2 sequences are SNHLY and FYNNEI. The DNA of the CDR3 is TGTGCCAGCAGTGTTGTGACAGGTGGCGGCTACACCTTC. Translated, it gives CASSVVTGGGYTF.

The chain employs TRBV4-3 and TRBJ2-1; 10 bases match TRBD2. CDR1 LGHNA and CDR2 YSLEER come from the germline V gene. This CDR3 comprises 15 residues. V gave up 2 bases and J gave up 8 bases; unmatched junction bases: 6. CDR3 sequence reads: CASSQSSGSRYEQFF. In DNA form, the CDR3 reads TGCGCCAGCAGCCAATCTAGCGGGAGTAGATATGAGCAGTTCTTC.

This chain links TRBV18 with TRBJ2-7; D unresolved. The germline V and J ends were trimmed by 1 base and 3 bases, with 10 bases remaining between them. There are 14 residues in the CDR3. Germline CDR1 KGHSH, CDR2 LQKENI. CDR3 residues: CASSPLNSHYEQYF. The CDR3 DNA reads as TGTGCCAGCTCACCACTCAACAGCCACTACGAGCAGTACTTC.

This clone was recorded only once. The chain uses TRBV27 and TRBJ2-1; TRBD1 aligns across 7 bases. The CDR3 is made up of 16 amino acids. Unmatched junction bases numbered 10, after V lost 4 bases and J lost 4 bases. CDR1 and CDR2 (germline): MNHEY, SMNVEV (reference sequence). The CDR3 DNA is TGTGCCAGCAGTTCATCCCGGACAGGTGGTTACAATGAGCAGTTCTTC. Translation: CASSSSRTGGYNEQFF.

This clone is termed medium-sized. The sample holds other DNA sequences that translate to the same CDR3. V usage is TRBV15 and J usage is TRBJ1-2, with D maybe TRBD1 (5 bases). Germline values: CDR1 LNHNV, CDR2 YYDKDF (reference sequence). V dropped 0 bases and J dropped 6 bases, with 8 bases sitting between them. The CDR3 length is 13 residues. CDR3 DNA sequence: TGTGCCACCAGCAGAGAAGAAGGGGATGGCTACACCTTC. Translating it yields CATSREEGDGYTF.

This chain joins TRBV27 and TRBJ2-4; 8 bases are shared with TRBD2. The CDR3 totals 16 residues. The V segment lost 6 bases and the J segment 2 bases; nucleotides outside the gene matches: 9. From germline, CDR1 is MNHEY and CDR2 SMNVEV (reference sequence). CDR3 protein: CASSPLAGSTKNIQYF. The CDR3 coding sequence is TGTGCCAGCAGCCCCCTAGCGGGTTCGACCAAAAACATTCAGTACTTC.

CDR3 loop: CASSRGQGILNGYTF. In nucleotides, the CDR3 is TGTGCCAGTAGTCGGGGCCAGGGAATCTTGAATGGCTACACCTTC. The genes are TRBV19 and TRBJ1-2, with a weak D call TRBD1 (5 bases). Trimming cost V 5 bases and J 6 bases, with 19 bases left between them. Germline lookup yields CDR1 LNHDA and CDR2 SQIVND (reference sequence). This CDR3 contains 15 residues.

The rearrangement links TRBV7-9 to TRBJ2-5; 9 positions agree with TRBD2. The CDR3 extends over 18 amino acids. V shed 0 bases, J shed 4 bases, and the junction held 12 bases outside the gene matches. In germline, CDR1 is SEHNR, CDR2 FQNEAQ (reference sequence). The chain's CDR3 is CASSLARKSGRLGETQYF. CDR3 nucleotides: TGTGCCAGCAGCTTAGCGCGGAAGAGCGGGAGGTTAGGAGAGACCCAGTACTTC.

This chain links TRBV5-8 with TRBJ2-2; no definite D call. The CDR3 has 16 residues. Germline V CDR1 and CDR2: SGHTS, YDEGEE. V was pared by 2 bases and J by 0 bases, with 11 bases between. DNA for the CDR3: TGTGCCAGCAGCTTATTGGCTGTCGCGAACACCGGGGAGCTGTTTTTT. Encoded protein: CASSLLAVANTGELFF.